These 24 T cell receptor beta chains share one sample of origin, sequenced in a study of T cell repertoires in cytomegalovirus infection. TCRdb re-analysed the reads in MiXCR, keeping a single row per CDR3 protein. Among 100,000 to 150,000 distinct CDR3 sequences listed, 32% were seen once. These receptors' targets are unknown. This specimen was CD8+ T cells from cultured PBMCs, taken from culture after CMV antigen stimulation. Receptors originate from a human donor in good health (CMV status not recorded). Some clones in this sample may be carry-over from other donors' samples.

Ten or more counts support this clonotype. The chain employs TRBV7-2 and TRBJ1-2, with TRBD1 identical over 7 bases. The CDR3 loop spans 17 amino acids. The V and J ends lost 0 bases and 8 bases, in that order; junction bases with no gene match: 15. Germline lookup yields CDR1 SGHTA and CDR2 FQGNSA. This chain's CDR3 is CASSLAPRQGPKGGYTF. The CDR3 DNA reads as TGTGCCAGCAGCTTAGCGCCGAGACAGGGCCCGAAGGGGGGCTACACCTTC.

This sequence joins TRBV6-5 and TRBJ1-1; 8 bases line up with TRBD1. The germline CDR1 and CDR2 sequences are MNHEY and SVGAGI. The CDR3 contains 13 residues. V gave up 5 bases and J gave up 11 bases; unmatched junction bases: 10. CDR3 residues: CASSRVQGVGAFF. The CDR3 DNA is TGTGCCAGCAGTCGGGTACAGGGGGTAGGGGCTTTCTTT.

This clonotype was seen at least ten times. The chain has TRBV7-2 and TRBJ2-5; D is perhaps TRBD2 (7 bases). This CDR3 is 15 amino acids long. Germline V lookup: CDR1 SGHTA, CDR2 FQGNSA. Deletions cut 3 bases from V and 5 bases from J, with 16 bases between. The CDR3 nucleotides are TGTGCCAGCAGCTTGTCCCTAGGGGGAGGGGAGACCCAGTACTTC. Its translation is CASSLSLGGGETQYF.

The gene calls are TRBV5-1 and TRBJ1-4; D is perhaps TRBD1 (6 bases). V lost 4 bases, J lost 5 bases, and 18 bases lay in between. This CDR3 comprises 16 residues. The germline gives CDR1 SGHRS, CDR2 YFSETQ. CDR3 DNA sequence: TGCGCCAGCAGCCGGACCGGCGGGGGGGCGAATGAAAAACTGTTTTTT. Its protein product is CASSRTGGGANEKLFF.

This clonotype was counted a few times. The chain joins TRBV4-3 to TRBJ1-1; 8 nucleotides line up with TRBD1. Germline V lookup: CDR1 LGHNA, CDR2 YSLEER. V lost 3 bases, J lost 6 bases, and 12 bases stayed unmatched. This CDR3 has 16 residues. CDR3 sequence (DNA): TGCGCCAGCAGCCATCGCCCGGGACAGGTAAAGGCTGAAGCTTTCTTT. Protein: CASSHRPGQVKAEAFF.

The V call is TRBV7-6, the J call TRBJ1-1; TRBD1 might be the D (5 bases). V was trimmed by 5 bases and J by 0 bases, leaving 16 bases between them. In germline, CDR1 is SGHVS, CDR2 FNYEAQ. The CDR3 extends over 16 amino acids. Here the CDR3 DNA reads TGTGCCAGCAGCCCTACGCGGGGGAACCTGAACACTGAAGCTTTCTTT. Translation: CASSPTRGNLNTEAFF. The whole variable domain, remainder taken from reference TRBV7-6 and TRBJ1-1, is GAGVSQSPRYKVTKRGQDVALRCDPISGHVSLYWYRQALGQGPEFLTYFNYEAQQDKSGLPNDRFSAERPEGSISTLTIQRTEQRDSAMYRCASSPTRGNLNTEAFFGQGTRLTVV.

The J gene is TRBJ1-5, the V gene TRBV12-3 or TRBV12-4; a weak D match, TRBD1 (5 bases). Trimming removed 5 bases from V and 6 bases from J, with 14 bases in between. The CDR3 loop spans 14 amino acids. The CDR3 DNA reads as TGTGCCAGCAGTCCCGGGGGAGGCAGTCAGCCCCAGCATTTT. This translates into CASSPGGGSQPQHF.

The CDR3 loop reads CASSLVEGATEAFF. The CDR3 coding sequence is TGTGCCAGCAGCTTAGTGGAGGGGGCCACTGAAGCTTTCTTT. The rearrangement links TRBV7-2 to TRBJ1-1; 7 positions match TRBD1. This CDR3 has 14 residues. Trimming cost V 1 base and J 4 bases; bases outside gene matches: 3. Germline assignment: CDR1 SGHTA and CDR2 FQGNSA.

The chain combines TRBV7-9 with TRBJ2-3; D possibly corresponds to TRBD2 (5 bases). The CDR3 has 13 amino acids. CDR1 and CDR2 (germline): SEHNR, FQNEAQ (reference sequence). V shed 3 bases and J shed 8 bases, with 12 bases lying between them. This CDR3 reads CASSLGGSGTQYF. CDR3 in DNA: TGTGCCAGCAGCTTGGGTGGGAGCGGTACGCAGTATTTT.

The V gene is TRBV20-1, the J gene TRBJ1-4; no clear D gene. Germline V gene sequence: CDR1 DFQATT, CDR2 SNEGSKA (reference sequence). Trimming removed 8 bases at V and 3 bases at J, with 16 bases between. This CDR3 contains 14 residues. The CDR3 nucleotides read TGCAGTTGTCAGGACTTTCAGGCTAATGAAAAACTGTTTTTT. As protein: CSCQDFQANEKLFF.

V and J are TRBV20-1 and TRBJ1-2; a weak D match, TRBD1 (6 bases). Germline CDR1 reads DFQATT; CDR2 reads SNEGSKA (reference sequence). The CDR3 consists of 14 residues. V was shortened by 3 bases and J by 1 base, with 12 bases between the two germline ends. The CDR3, as DNA: TGCAGTGCTAGGTCACAGGGACTTAACTATGGCTACACCTTC. This codes for CSARSQGLNYGYTF.

The gene calls are TRBV5-6 and TRBJ2-5; tentative D call: TRBD2 (7 bases). This CDR3 has 15 residues. Germline V CDR1 and CDR2: SGHDT, YYEEEE. Trimming pared 0 bases from V and 4 bases from J, leaving 13 bases between. The CDR3 nucleotides are TGTGCCAGCAGCTTGGCCGGGGGGCGCGCAGAGACCCAGTACTTC. This encodes CASSLAGGRAETQYF.

This clonotype came up a few times. The chain links TRBV12-3 or TRBV12-4 to TRBJ1-6; perhaps TRBD1 as D (6 bases). The CDR3 spans 14 residues. The V end lost 4 bases, the J end lost 11 bases, and 15 bases lay between the germline ends. CDR3 sequence (DNA): TGTGCCAGCAGTTCCTCAGGGGCTTGGGCACCCCTCCACTTT. This gives the protein CASSSSGAWAPLHF.

V and J are TRBV12-3 or TRBV12-4 and TRBJ2-3, with D tentatively TRBD1 (6 bases). The CDR3 contains 15 residues. Trimming cost V 6 bases and J 6 bases, with 19 bases left between them. CDR3 amino acids: CASRGGQGPRDTQYF. DNA for the CDR3: TGTGCCAGCAGAGGGGGTCAGGGGCCTCGGGATACGCAGTATTTT.

The chain joins TRBV7-3 to TRBJ2-3; D perhaps matches TRBD1 (6 bases). This CDR3 is 15 amino acids long. V dropped 5 bases and J dropped 3 bases, with 15 bases sitting between them. CDR1 is SGHTA and CDR2 is FQGTGA in the germline V gene. The CDR3 DNA reads TGTGCCAGCAGCCGTCGCGGACAGCCTACAGATACGCAGTATTTT. It is translated as CASSRRGQPTDTQYF.

This clonotype is medium-sized. J is TRBJ2-3 and V is TRBV5-6; TRBD1 matches 9 bases. The CDR3 is 16 amino acids. With 0 bases clipped from V and 0 bases from J, the junction kept 2 bases outside the gene matches. Germline V lookup: CDR1 SGHDT, CDR2 YYEEEE. CDR3 nucleotide sequence: TGTGCCAGCAGCTTGGGGACAGGGGTTAGCACAGATACGCAGTATTTT. Protein sequence: CASSLGTGVSTDTQYF.

The chain joins TRBV7-6 to TRBJ2-1, with 9 bases that match TRBD2. The CDR3 has 15 amino acids. The ends lost 5 bases at V and 4 bases at J; junction bases unmatched: 6. Germline V CDR1 and CDR2: SGHVS, FNYEAQ. The chain's CDR3 is CASSTLAGTYNEQFF. CDR3 DNA: TGTGCCAGCAGCACCCTAGCGGGGACATACAATGAGCAGTTCTTC.

V usage is TRBV7-9 and J usage is TRBJ2-3; D gene ambiguous. Between the trimmed V and J ends, which lost 0 bases and 6 bases, there was a span of 13 bases. The CDR3 runs 15 residues. From germline, CDR1 is SEHNR and CDR2 FQNEAQ (reference sequence). CDR3 sequence: CASSLASVPRDTQYF. The CDR3 DNA sequence: TGTGCCAGCAGCTTAGCGAGCGTTCCTAGGGATACGCAGTATTTT. The variable domain in full, with the rest retrieved from reference TRBV7-9 and TRBJ2-3, is DTGVSQNPRHKITKRGQNVTFRCDPISEHNRLYWYRQTLGQGPEFLTYFQNEAQLEKSRLLSDRFSAERPKGSFSTLEIQRTEQGDSAMYLCASSLASVPRDTQYFGPGTRLTVL.

This clonotype was observed at least ten times. This chain joins TRBV7-2 and TRBJ2-1; D is ambiguous. The V gene lost 4 bases and the J gene lost 0 bases, with 10 bases spanning the gap. Germline assignment: CDR1 SGHTA and CDR2 FQGNSA. CDR3 size: 15 residues. DNA of the CDR3: TGTGCCAGCAGCTCGCCGGCGAGCTCCTACAATGAGCAGTTCTTC. It is translated as CASSSPASSYNEQFF.

V is TRBV12-3 or TRBV12-4 and J is TRBJ1-2; D unclear. Trimming removed 3 bases from V and 4 bases from J, with 6 bases in between. CDR3 length: 12 amino acids. The CDR3 region has the DNA TGTGCCAGCAGTTTGGAAGGCTATGGCTACACCTTC. Translating gives CASSLEGYGYTF.

This clonotype was picked up a small number of times. The chain carries TRBV9 and TRBJ1-5; 7 bases are shared with TRBD1. V gave up 0 bases and J gave up 7 bases; unmatched junction bases: 4. Germline CDR1 reads SGDLS; CDR2 reads YYNGEE. The CDR3 extends over 14 amino acids. The CDR3, as DNA: TGTGCCAGCAGCGTAGGACAGGGAACCCAGCCCCAGCATTTT. This gives the protein CASSVGQGTQPQHF. Filled out from reference TRBV9 and TRBJ1-5, the complete variable domain reads DSGVTQTPKHLITATGQRVTLRCSPRSGDLSVYWYQQSLDQGLQFLIQYYNGEERAKGNILERFSAQQFPDLHSELNLSSLELGDSALYFCASSVGQGTQPQHFGDGTRLSIL.

The rearrangement links TRBV7-8 to TRBJ1-5; D unresolved. CDR3 length: 14 amino acids. Germline CDR1 is SGHVS and CDR2 is FQNEAQ. Trimming cost V 1 base and J 14 bases, with 18 bases left between them. CDR3 sequence (DNA): TGTGCCAGCAGCTTAGAGGGTCTCGCCGGTATGAAGCATTTT. This sequence encodes CASSLEGLAGMKHF.

The table lists this clonotype with a few counts. This chain links TRBV27 with TRBJ2-1, with D maybe TRBD2 (7 bases). This CDR3 is 15 amino acids long. V was trimmed by 0 bases and J by 4 bases, leaving 10 bases between them. Per germline, CDR1 MNHEY and CDR2 SMNVEV (reference sequence). The DNA of the CDR3 is TGTGCCAGCAGTTTATCCGGGGGGCCATACAATGAGCAGTTCTTC. Translating gives CASSLSGGPYNEQFF.

The V gene is TRBV19, the J gene TRBJ2-2; D possibly corresponds to TRBD2 (6 bases). The V and J ends lost 7 bases and 0 bases respectively, with 18 bases between them. The CDR3 consists of 17 residues. Germline CDR1 LNHDA, CDR2 SQIVND (reference sequence). The CDR3 is CASTLPTGTSNTGELFF. The CDR3, as DNA: TGTGCCAGTACCCTTCCGACCGGGACTTCGAACACCGGGGAGCTGTTTTTT.